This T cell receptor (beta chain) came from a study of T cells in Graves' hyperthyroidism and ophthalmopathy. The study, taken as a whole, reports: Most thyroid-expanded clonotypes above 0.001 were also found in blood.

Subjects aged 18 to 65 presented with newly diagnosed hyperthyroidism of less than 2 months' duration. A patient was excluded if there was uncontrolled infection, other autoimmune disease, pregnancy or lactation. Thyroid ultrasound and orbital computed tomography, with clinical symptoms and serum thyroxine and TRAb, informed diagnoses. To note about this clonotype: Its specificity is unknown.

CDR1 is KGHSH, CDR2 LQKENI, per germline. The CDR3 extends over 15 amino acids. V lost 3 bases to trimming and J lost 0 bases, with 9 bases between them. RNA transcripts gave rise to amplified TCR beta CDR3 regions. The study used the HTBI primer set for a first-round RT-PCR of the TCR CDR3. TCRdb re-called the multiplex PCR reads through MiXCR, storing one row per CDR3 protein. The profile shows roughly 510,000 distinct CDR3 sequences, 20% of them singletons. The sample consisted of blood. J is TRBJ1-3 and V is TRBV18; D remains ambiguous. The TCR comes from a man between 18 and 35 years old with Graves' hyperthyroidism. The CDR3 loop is CASSPLEGSGNTIYF. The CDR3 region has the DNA TGTGCCAGCTCACCCCTGGAAGGCTCTGGAAACACCATATATTTT.